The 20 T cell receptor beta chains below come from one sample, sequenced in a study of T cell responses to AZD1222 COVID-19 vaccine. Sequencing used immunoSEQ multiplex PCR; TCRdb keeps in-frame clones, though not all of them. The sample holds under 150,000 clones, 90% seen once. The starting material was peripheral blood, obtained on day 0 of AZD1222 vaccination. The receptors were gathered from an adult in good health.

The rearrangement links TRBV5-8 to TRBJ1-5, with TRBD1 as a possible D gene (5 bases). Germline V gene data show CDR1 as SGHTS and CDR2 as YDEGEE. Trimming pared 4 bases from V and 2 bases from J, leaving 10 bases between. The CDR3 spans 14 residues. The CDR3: CASSRDRRNQPQHF. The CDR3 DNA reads TGTGCCAGCAGCCGGGACCGACGCAATCAGCCCCAGCATTTT. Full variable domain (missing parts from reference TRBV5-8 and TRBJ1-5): EAGVTQSPTHLIKTRGQQATLRCSPISGHTSVYWYQQALGLGLQFLLWYDEGEERNRGNFPPRFSGRQFPNYSSELNVNALELEDSALYLCASSRDRRNQPQHFGDGTRLSIL.

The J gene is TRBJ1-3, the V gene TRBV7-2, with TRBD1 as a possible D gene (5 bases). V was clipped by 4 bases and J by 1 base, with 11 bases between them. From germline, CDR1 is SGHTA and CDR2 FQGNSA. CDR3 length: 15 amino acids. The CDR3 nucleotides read TGTGCCAGCAGCTCCGGGGGAGGGTCTGGAAACACCATATATTTT. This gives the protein CASSSGGGSGNTIYF.

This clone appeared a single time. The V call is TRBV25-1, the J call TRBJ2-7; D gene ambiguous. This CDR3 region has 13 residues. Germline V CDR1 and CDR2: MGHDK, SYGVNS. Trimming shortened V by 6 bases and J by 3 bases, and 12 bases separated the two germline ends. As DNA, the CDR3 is TGTGCCAGCAGGACCCCCGGGCGCTACGAGCAGTACTTC. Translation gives CASRTPGRYEQYF.

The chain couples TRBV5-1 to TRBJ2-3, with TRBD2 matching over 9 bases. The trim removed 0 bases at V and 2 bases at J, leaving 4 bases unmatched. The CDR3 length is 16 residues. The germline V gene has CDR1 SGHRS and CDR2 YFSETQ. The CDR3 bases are TGCGCCAGCAGCTTGGTTATAGCGGGAGCCACAGATACGCAGTATTTT. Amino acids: CASSLVIAGATDTQYF.

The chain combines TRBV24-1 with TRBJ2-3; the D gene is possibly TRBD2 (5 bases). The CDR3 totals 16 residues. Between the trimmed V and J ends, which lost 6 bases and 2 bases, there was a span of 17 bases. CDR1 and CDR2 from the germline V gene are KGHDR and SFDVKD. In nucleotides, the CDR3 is TGTGCCACCAGTAGGGCCACTGGGAGTTTCACAGATACGCAGTATTTT. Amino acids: CATSRATGSFTDTQYF.

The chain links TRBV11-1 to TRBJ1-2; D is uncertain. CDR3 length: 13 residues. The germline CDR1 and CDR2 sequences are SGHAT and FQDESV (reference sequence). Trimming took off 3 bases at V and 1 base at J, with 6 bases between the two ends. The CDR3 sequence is CASSLNSNYGYTF. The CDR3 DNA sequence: TGTGCCAGCAGCTTGAACAGTAACTATGGCTACACCTTC.

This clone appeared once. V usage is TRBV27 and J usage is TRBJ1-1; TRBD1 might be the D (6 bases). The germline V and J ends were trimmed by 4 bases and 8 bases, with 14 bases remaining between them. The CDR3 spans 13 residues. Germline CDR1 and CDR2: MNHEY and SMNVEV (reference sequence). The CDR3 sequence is CASSSRVGGEAFF. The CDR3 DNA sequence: TGTGCCAGCAGTTCGAGGGTCGGGGGCGAAGCTTTCTTT.

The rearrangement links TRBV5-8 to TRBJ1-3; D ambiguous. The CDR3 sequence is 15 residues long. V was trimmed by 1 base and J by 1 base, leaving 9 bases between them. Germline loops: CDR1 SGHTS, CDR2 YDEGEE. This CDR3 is CASSLRAVSGNTIYF. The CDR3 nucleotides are TGTGCCAGCAGCTTGAGGGCTGTGTCTGGAAACACCATATATTTT.

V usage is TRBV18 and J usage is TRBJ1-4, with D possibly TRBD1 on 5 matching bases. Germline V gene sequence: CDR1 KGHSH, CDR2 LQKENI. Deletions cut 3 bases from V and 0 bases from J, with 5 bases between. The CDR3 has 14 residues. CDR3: CASSPRATNEKLFF. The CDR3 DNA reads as TGTGCCAGCTCACCCAGGGCAACTAATGAAAAACTGTTTTTT.

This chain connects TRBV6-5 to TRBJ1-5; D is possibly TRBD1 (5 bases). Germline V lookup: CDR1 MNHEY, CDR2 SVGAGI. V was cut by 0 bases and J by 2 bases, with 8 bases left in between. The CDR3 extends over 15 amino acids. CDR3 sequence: CASSYSGEGNQPQHF. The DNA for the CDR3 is TGTGCCAGCAGTTACTCAGGGGAGGGCAATCAGCCCCAGCATTTT.

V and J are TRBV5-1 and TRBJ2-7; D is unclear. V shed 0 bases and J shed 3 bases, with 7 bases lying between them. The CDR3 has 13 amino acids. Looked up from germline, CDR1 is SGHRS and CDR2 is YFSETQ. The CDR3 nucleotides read TGCGCCAGCAGCTTGGGGAACAACTACGAGCAGTACTTC. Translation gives CASSLGNNYEQYF.

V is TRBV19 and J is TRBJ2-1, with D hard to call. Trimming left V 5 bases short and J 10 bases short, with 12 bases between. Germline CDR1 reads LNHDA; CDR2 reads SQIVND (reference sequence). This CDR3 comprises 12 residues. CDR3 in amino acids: CASSLPNPEQFF. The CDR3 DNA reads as TGTGCCAGTAGTCTACCCAACCCAGAGCAGTTCTTC.

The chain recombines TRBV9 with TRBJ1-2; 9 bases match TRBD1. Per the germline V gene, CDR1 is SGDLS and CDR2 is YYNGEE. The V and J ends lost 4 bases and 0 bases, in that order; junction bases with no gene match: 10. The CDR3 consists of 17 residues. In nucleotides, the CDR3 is TGTGCCAGCAGCCTTGGGACAGGGAAAGGAGCTAACTATGGCTACACCTTC. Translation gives CASSLGTGKGANYGYTF.

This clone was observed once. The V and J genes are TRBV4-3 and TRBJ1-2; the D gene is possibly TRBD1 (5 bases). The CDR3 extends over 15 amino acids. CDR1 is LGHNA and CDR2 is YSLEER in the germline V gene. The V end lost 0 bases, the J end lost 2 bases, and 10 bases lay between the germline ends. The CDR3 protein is CASSQDRRGNYGYTF. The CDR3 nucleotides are TGCGCCAGCAGCCAAGACCGCCGGGGGAACTATGGCTACACCTTC.

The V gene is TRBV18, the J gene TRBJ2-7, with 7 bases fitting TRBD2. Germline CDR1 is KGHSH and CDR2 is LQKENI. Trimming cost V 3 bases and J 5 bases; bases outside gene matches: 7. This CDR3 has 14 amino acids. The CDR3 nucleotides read TGTGCCAGCTCACCGTCGGGGGGTTTCAACGAGCAGTACTTC. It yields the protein CASSPSGGFNEQYF.

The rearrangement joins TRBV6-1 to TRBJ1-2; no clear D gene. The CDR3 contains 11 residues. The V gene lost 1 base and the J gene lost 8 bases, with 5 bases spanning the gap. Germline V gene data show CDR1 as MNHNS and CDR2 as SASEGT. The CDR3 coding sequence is TGTGCCAGCAGTGAAGTTTCCGGCTACACCTTC. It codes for CASSEVSGYTF.

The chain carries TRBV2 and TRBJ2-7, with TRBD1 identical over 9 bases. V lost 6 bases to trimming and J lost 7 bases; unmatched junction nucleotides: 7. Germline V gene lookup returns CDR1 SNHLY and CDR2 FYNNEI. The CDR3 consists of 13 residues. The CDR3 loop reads CASRGTGTGEQYF. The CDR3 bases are TGTGCCAGCAGGGGGACAGGGACGGGGGAGCAGTACTTC.

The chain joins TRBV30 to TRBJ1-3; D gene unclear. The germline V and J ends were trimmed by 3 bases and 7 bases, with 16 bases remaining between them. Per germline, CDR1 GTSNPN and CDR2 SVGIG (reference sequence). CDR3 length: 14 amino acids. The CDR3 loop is CAWSPDTTRNTIYF. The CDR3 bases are TGTGCCTGGAGCCCCGACACCACAAGGAACACCATATATTTT.

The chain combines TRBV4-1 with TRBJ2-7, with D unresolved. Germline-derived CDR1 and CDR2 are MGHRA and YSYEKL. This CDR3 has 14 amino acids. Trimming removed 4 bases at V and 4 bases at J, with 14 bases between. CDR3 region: CASSLSPGEYEQYF. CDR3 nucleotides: TGCGCCAGCAGCCTCAGCCCCGGCGAATACGAGCAGTACTTC.

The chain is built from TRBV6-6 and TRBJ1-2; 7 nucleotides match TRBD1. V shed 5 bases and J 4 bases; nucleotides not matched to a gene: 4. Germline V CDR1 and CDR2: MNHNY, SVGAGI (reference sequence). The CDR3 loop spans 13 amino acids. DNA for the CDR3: TGTGCCAGCAGTCCGGCAGGGGGCTATGGCTACACCTTC. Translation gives CASSPAGGYGYTF.